These T cell receptor beta chains were read from a single sample in a study of response to subunit inactivated influenza vaccine. One entry per CDR3 protein, called by TCRdb with MiXCR from the RT-PCR reads. Of about 700,000 distinct CDR3 sequences listed, 12% to 15% are singletons. Sequencing was performed on PBMCs from blood, taken 14 to 15 days before vaccination. The receptor set was obtained from a man aged 50-59 years who received an inactivated influenza vaccine. The CDR3 runs from the conserved cysteine through the conserved F or W. Each record gives: clone size, D gene, V gene, J gene, CDR3 protein, CDR3 DNA. D genes are given only for firm matches. Size values are once, few and many counts, or a class for expanded clones, and some rows have none.

>few|NA|TRBV10-3|TRBJ2-3
CAISESATSTDTQYF
TGTGCCATCAGTGAGTCGGCAACTAGCACAGATACGCAGTATTTT
>few|NA|TRBV7-2|TRBJ2-3
CASSRRIYDTDTQYF
TGTGCCAGCAGCAGGCGGATCTACGACACAGATACGCAGTATTTT
>many|NA|TRBV28|TRBJ2-7
CASSSAGSSRYEQYF
TGTGCCAGCAGTTCCGCAGGGTCTTCTCGCTACGAGCAGTACTTC
>NA|TRBD1|TRBV4-3|TRBJ1-4
CASSNRGLGEKLFF
TGCGCCAGCAGCAACAGGGGGCTGGGGGAAAAACTGTTTTTT
>few|TRBD1|TRBV28|TRBJ2-5
CASSLSGGPKTQYF
TGTGCCAGCAGTTTATCAGGGGGCCCGAAGACCCAGTACTTC
>NA|NA|TRBV10-2|TRBJ2-7
CASSDGTASAYEQYF
TGCGCCAGCAGTGACGGGACCGCCTCCGCCTACGAGCAGTACTTC
>NA|TRBD2|TRBV20-1|TRBJ2-5
CSPRTSGGQETQYF
TGCAGTCCCCGGACTAGCGGGGGCCAAGAGACCCAGTACTTC
>NA|NA|TRBV11-2|TRBJ2-3
CASSPQGRGNTDTQYF
TGTGCCAGCAGCCCCCAGGGGCGGGGAAACACAGATACGCAGTATTTT
>NA|TRBD1|TRBV5-1|TRBJ2-7
CASSSRDSISYEQYF
TGCGCCAGCAGCTCCAGGGACAGTATCTCCTACGAGCAGTACTTC
>NA|TRBD1|TRBV10-2|TRBJ1-6
CASSARTGWRSPLHF
TGCGCCAGCAGTGCTAGGACAGGGTGGCGTTCACCCCTCCACTTT
>many|NA|TRBV20-1|TRBJ2-3
CSANQGSVSTDTQYF
TGCAGTGCTAATCAGGGATCCGTTAGCACAGATACGCAGTATTTT
>NA|NA|TRBV12-3/TRBV12-4|TRBJ2-2
CASSIRGTGTSLGELFF
TGTGCCAGCAGCATACGTGGGACAGGGACTAGCCTCGGGGAGCTGTTTTTT
>few|NA|TRBV5-1|TRBJ2-5
CASSLQGSWETQYF
TGCGCCAGCAGCTTGCAGGGGTCCTGGGAGACCCAGTACTTC
>many|NA|TRBV4-3|TRBJ2-1
CASSQDPNEQFF
TGCGCCAGCAGCCAAGATCCTAATGAGCAGTTCTTC
>few|NA|TRBV4-2|TRBJ2-5
CASSQLSGGPPEETQYF
TGTGCCAGCAGCCAGCTCTCGGGTGGGCCCCCAGAAGAGACCCAGTACTTC
>few|TRBD2|TRBV7-2|TRBJ2-1
CASSLRTSGTQYNEQFF
TGTGCCAGCAGCTTAAGGACTAGCGGGACTCAATACAATGAGCAGTTCTTC